These 7 T cell receptor beta chains came from one sample sequenced in a study of CD8 T cells in ankylosing spondylitis. From the 5' RACE reads, TCRdb called clonotypes with MiXCR, one entry per CDR3 protein. The sample includes some 220,000 distinct CDR3 sequences, less than 9.5% of them seen just once. Sequences were obtained from blood, either unsorted or a sorted T cell fraction (not recorded which). These receptors came from a female donor with ankylosing spondylitis or in good health (not recorded which).

This clonotype was counted ten times or more. J is TRBJ1-4 and V is TRBV5-1; 7 nucleotides match TRBD1. Germline loops: CDR1 SGHRS, CDR2 YFSETQ. The ends lost 4 bases at V and 8 bases at J; junction bases unmatched: 8. The CDR3 runs 14 residues. The CDR3 spells CASSPRQGGEKLFF. The CDR3 coding sequence is TGCGCCAGCAGCCCCCGACAGGGTGGGGAAAAACTGTTTTTT.

In this sample, this clonotype turned up many times. The CDR3 protein is CASSLLGGNTDTQYF. CDR3 nucleotides: TGTGCCAGCAGCCTCCTTGGTGGGAACACAGATACGCAGTATTTT. The gene calls are TRBV7-2 and TRBJ2-3; D ambiguous. The CDR3 totals 15 residues. Germline assignment: CDR1 SGHTA and CDR2 FQGNSA. With 5 bases removed from V and 2 bases from J, the gap between germline ends came to 14 bases.

This clonotype was recorded many times. The rearrangement uses TRBV7-2 and TRBJ1-3; D is undetermined. CDR3 length equals 16 residues. V was pared by 7 bases and J by 2 bases, with 18 bases between. From germline, CDR1 is SGHTA and CDR2 FQGNSA. The CDR3 nucleotides read TGTGCCAGCACCCTCAACCGAGAAGCCACTGGAAACACCATATATTTT. As protein: CASTLNREATGNTIYF.

This clonotype was seen many times. The chain couples TRBV20-1 to TRBJ1-1; no definite D call. Germline V CDR1 and CDR2: DFQATT, SNEGSKA (reference sequence). V was shortened by 7 bases and J by 0 bases, with 9 bases between the two germline ends. The CDR3 is 12 residues long. DNA for the CDR3: TGCAGTGAAGATCTCTTGAACACTGAAGCTTTCTTT. This codes for CSEDLLNTEAFF.

The V and J genes are TRBV30 and TRBJ1-1, with D perhaps TRBD1 (6 bases). CDR3 length: 14 amino acids. Germline lookup yields CDR1 GTSNPN and CDR2 SVGIG (reference sequence). Trimming removed 3 bases from V and 1 base from J, with 12 bases in between. The CDR3 spells CAWRSPGQNTEAFF. As DNA, the CDR3 is TGTGCCTGGAGAAGCCCGGGACAGAACACTGAAGCTTTCTTT.

In this sample, this clonotype turned up many times. The chain joins TRBV20-1 to TRBJ2-1, with 8 bases fitting TRBD2. Trimming removed 5 bases from V and 6 bases from J; junction bases left unmatched: 12. The CDR3 contains 15 residues. Germline assignment: CDR1 DFQATT and CDR2 SNEGSKA (reference sequence). The CDR3 reads CSARSGGGRFNEQFF. The CDR3 DNA follows: TGCAGTGCTCGCTCCGGTGGCGGGAGGTTCAATGAGCAGTTCTTC.

In its sample, this clonotype was seen many times. The V and J genes are TRBV6-2 or TRBV6-3 and TRBJ1-2; D ambiguous. V gave up 6 bases and J gave up 8 bases, with 25 bases separating them. The V gene's germline CDR1 is MNHEY and CDR2 SVGEGT. CDR3 length equals 16 residues. CDR3 region: CASRPSKGPAGFGYTF. The CDR3 DNA follows: TGTGCCAGCAGACCCTCTAAGGGCCCGGCGGGTTTCGGCTACACCTTC.